The source of this T cell receptor beta chain is a study of blood T cell repertoires in COVID-19. Study information: COVID-19 samples collected from the United States, Italy and Spain covered acute and convalescent phases. From T cells, B-cell-depleted T cells, or PBMCs came the material, which was cDNA or gDNA.

Profiling relied on immunoSEQ multiplex PCR, and the TCRdb table lists in-frame clones only, not all of them. The table includes 300,000 to 400,000 clones, almost 90% detected once. J lost 4 bases, V lost 5 bases, and 4 bases had no gene match. CDR1 and CDR2 from the germline V gene are MNHEY and SVGAGI. There are 14 residues in the CDR3. This receptor was taken from a woman in her 70s with COVID-19, enrolled during active disease. The sequenced sample was peripheral blood. The rearrangement links TRBV6-5 to TRBJ2-2; 7 bases line up with TRBD1. The CDR3 region has the DNA TGTGCCAGCAGTACCGGACAGGCCACCGGGGAGCTGTTTTTT. Amino acids: CASSTGQATGELFF.